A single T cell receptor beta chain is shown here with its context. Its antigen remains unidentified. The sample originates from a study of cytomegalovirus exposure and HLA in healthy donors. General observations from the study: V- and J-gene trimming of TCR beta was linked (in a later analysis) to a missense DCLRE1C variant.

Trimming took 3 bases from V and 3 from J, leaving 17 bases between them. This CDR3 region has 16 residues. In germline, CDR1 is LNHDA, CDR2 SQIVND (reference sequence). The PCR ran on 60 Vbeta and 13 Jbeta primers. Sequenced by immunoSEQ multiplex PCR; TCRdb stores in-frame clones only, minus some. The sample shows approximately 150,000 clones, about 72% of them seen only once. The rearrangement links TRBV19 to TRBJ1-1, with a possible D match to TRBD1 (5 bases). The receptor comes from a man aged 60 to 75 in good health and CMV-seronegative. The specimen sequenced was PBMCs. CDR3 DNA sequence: TGTGCCAGTAGTATGACAGTCGTAGAAGCGTACACTGAAGCTTTCTTT. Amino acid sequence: CASSMTVVEAYTEAFF.